This T cell receptor (beta chain) emerged from a study of a mutant IDH1 vaccine in newly diagnosed glioma. Study-level information: At week 47 came visit V13, while visit V12 had come at week 35.

Documented time point: week 47, end of study. The content of each vaccine dose was 300 ug of mutant IDH1 20-mer peptide, and topical imiquimod accompanied it. Each donor presented with a new WHO grade 3 or 4 astrocytoma that tested IDH1-mutant and showed ATRX loss. Looked up from germline, CDR1 is SGHNT and CDR2 is YENEEA. Trimming removed 1 base at V and 5 bases at J, with 8 bases between. The CDR3 is made up of 14 amino acids. Produced via immunoSEQ multiplex PCR; TCRdb's table is partial and in-frame only. The data show about 36,000 clones, 75% seen once. On this clone itself: Its target is unknown.

V and J are TRBV11-3 and TRBJ2-2; D is unresolved. This receptor was identified in a man aged 35 to 55 with glioma. This specimen was PBMCs, taken from a glioma patient whose treatment included an IDH1 peptide vaccine. The CDR3 nucleotides are TGTGCCAGCAGCTTAGGAGTCGTGACCGGGGAGCTGTTTTTT. Encoded protein: CASSLGVVTGELFF.